The rows below give T cell receptor beta chains drawn from one sample of a study of shared clonotypes between healthy human individuals. The repertoire was sequenced with immunoSEQ multiplex PCR; TCRdb's copy has only in-frame clones and lacks some. The sample yields some 2,100,000 clones, 93% seen once. Sequencing was done on a sample of naive CD8+ T cells from PBMCs. These receptors originate from a man aged 18-30 years in good health. Some clones in this sample may be carry-over from other donors' samples. Both conserved end residues are part of each CDR3. A D gene is named only where the DNA matches it firmly. Only part of the rows carry a size: once, few, many, or a class if the clone is expanded.

v_gene	j_gene	d_gene	abundance	CDR3aa	CDR3nt
TRBV27	TRBJ2-1	-	-	CASSVRYNEQFF	TGTGCCAGCAGTGTAAGATACAATGAGCAGTTCTTC
TRBV2	TRBJ2-7	TRBD1	-	CASSEAGQGADEQYF	TGTGCCAGCAGTGAAGCGGGCCAGGGGGCTGACGAGCAGTACTTC
TRBV28	TRBJ2-5	-	-	CASGGAETQYF	TGTGCCAGCGGAGGCGCGGAGACCCAGTACTTC
TRBV11-2	TRBJ2-7	-	-	CASSLVLNSGASEQYF	TGTGCCAGCAGCTTAGTCTTGAACTCTGGGGCTTCCGAGCAGTACTTC
TRBV6-5	TRBJ2-5	-	once	CASSYGQGGTQYF	TGTGCCAGCAGTTACGGGCAGGGAGGGACCCAGTACTTC
TRBV7-8	TRBJ2-1	TRBD2	-	CASSLGRAGGGNEQFF	TGTGCCAGCAGCCTAGGACGAGCGGGAGGGGGCAATGAGCAGTTCTTC
TRBV29-1	TRBJ1-2	TRBD1	-	CSVKGGSGYTF	TGCAGCGTCAAAGGGGGCAGTGGCTACACCTTC
TRBV18	TRBJ2-1	-	once	CASSPTLNEQFF	TGTGCCAGCTCACCAACTCTCAATGAGCAGTTCTTC
TRBV11-2	TRBJ2-1	TRBD2	-	CASSGTSGVYNEQFF	TGTGCCAGCAGCGGGACTAGCGGGGTTTACAATGAGCAGTTCTTC
TRBV27	TRBJ2-7	-	-	CASRLTGSLTYEQYF	TGTGCCAGCAGGCTGACGGGGAGCTTAACCTACGAGCAGTACTTC
TRBV6-1	TRBJ2-5	-	-	CASRAVNWETQYF	TGTGCCAGCAGAGCAGTGAATTGGGAGACCCAGTACTTC
TRBV9	TRBJ1-1	-	once	CASSAPTGNTEAFF	TGTGCCAGCAGCGCGCCGACAGGGAACACTGAAGCTTTCTTT
TRBV29-1	TRBJ2-1	-	-	CSVRSRGVLHNEQFF	TGCAGCGTTCGAAGCAGGGGGGTTTTGCACAATGAGCAGTTCTTC
TRBV7-9	TRBJ2-1	-	-	CASSSLGLLAPSSYNEQFF	TGTGCCAGCAGCTCCTTGGGGTTGTTAGCGCCGAGCTCCTACAATGAGCAGTTCTTC
TRBV7-9	TRBJ2-7	TRBD1	-	CASSSGGFYEQYF	TGTGCCAGCAGCTCAGGGGGTTTCTACGAGCAGTACTTC
TRBV14	TRBJ2-7	-	once	CASSQDTGLRSYEQYF	TGTGCCAGCAGCCAAGACACGGGTTTGCGCTCCTACGAGCAGTACTTC
TRBV10-3	TRBJ2-7	-	once	CAISLGYEQYF	TGTGCCATCAGCTTAGGGTACGAGCAGTACTTC
TRBV28	TRBJ1-4	TRBD1	-	CASSLYGRGSEKLFF	TGTGCCAGCAGTTTATACGGCAGGGGGAGTGAAAAACTGTTTTTT
TRBV11-1	TRBJ1-6	-	-	CASSLRRGDSPLHF	TGTGCCAGCAGCTTACGCAGGGGAGATTCACCCCTCCACTTT
TRBV28	TRBJ2-1	TRBD2	once	CAGSDGLAYNEQFF	TGTGCCGGGAGCGACGGACTAGCCTACAATGAGCAGTTCTTC
TRBV5-6	TRBJ2-7	TRBD2	-	CASSLPRGSSYEQYF	TGTGCCAGCAGCTTGCCTCGCGGGAGCTCCTACGAGCAGTACTTC
TRBV15	TRBJ2-1	-	-	CATSRGLADADNEQFF	TGTGCCACCAGCAGGGGCCTCGCGGACGCAGACAATGAGCAGTTCTTC
TRBV27	TRBJ2-1	TRBD2	-	CASKPLGRILAGVINEQFF	TGTGCCAGCAAGCCCCTCGGGCGAATCCTAGCGGGAGTTATAAATGAGCAGTTCTTC
TRBV5-4	TRBJ2-7	TRBD1	-	CASSLGDRERYF	TGTGCCAGCAGCTTGGGAGACAGGGAACGGTACTTC
TRBV28	TRBJ1-4	-	-	CASTLSGTRPRRNEKLFF	TGTGCCAGCACCCTCTCCGGGACGAGGCCCAGGAGAAATGAAAAACTGTTTTTT
TRBV27	TRBJ2-1	-	once	CASSYRLGWEQFF	TGTGCCAGCAGTTACCGACTCGGGTGGGAGCAGTTCTTC
TRBV27	TRBJ2-7	TRBD1	-	CASSPTGDRGYDEQYF	TGTGCCAGCAGTCCGACCGGGGACAGGGGTTACGACGAGCAGTACTTC
TRBV28	TRBJ2-1	-	-	CASSFEYRDDEQFF	TGTGCCAGCAGTTTTGAGTACCGGGACGATGAGCAGTTCTTC
TRBV27	TRBJ2-5	TRBD1	-	CASSLQGETQYF	TGTGCCAGCAGCCTACAGGGGGAGACCCAGTACTTC
TRBV5-6	TRBJ2-7	-	-	CASSPSGLPYEQYF	TGTGCCAGCAGCCCTTCAGGTTTACCGTACGAGCAGTACTTC
TRBV30	TRBJ2-1	-	-	CELDDNEQFF	TGTGAGCTGGATGACAATGAGCAGTTCTTC
TRBV9	TRBJ2-3	-	-	CASSGSGDTQYF	TGTGCCAGCAGCGGAAGCGGGGATACGCAGTATTTT
TRBV9	TRBJ1-2	-	-	CASSTLGDRYGYTF	TGTGCCAGCAGCACCTTGGGGGATAGGTATGGCTACACCTTC
TRBV4-1	TRBJ1-1	-	-	CASSPTPAGGANTEAFF	TGCGCCAGCAGCCCCACCCCGGCCGGGGGGGCGAATACTGAAGCTTTCTTT
TRBV5-5	TRBJ1-1	-	-	CASSFVDSIRTEAFF	TGTGCCAGCAGCTTCGTTGACAGTATCAGGACTGAAGCTTTCTTT
TRBV7-3	TRBJ2-1	-	-	CASSSGIGGEQFF	TGTGCCAGCAGCTCAGGGATCGGTGGGGAGCAGTTCTTC
TRBV6-1	TRBJ1-1	-	-	CASSDGGMNTEAFF	TGTGCCAGCAGTGATGGGGGAATGAACACTGAAGCTTTCTTT
TRBV28	TRBJ1-1	-	-	CASSWTEGNTEAFF	TGTGCCAGCAGTTGGACGGAGGGAAACACTGAAGCTTTCTTT
TRBV19	TRBJ2-2	TRBD1	-	CASDRGRNTGELFF	TGTGCCAGTGACAGGGGGCGGAACACCGGGGAGCTGTTTTTT
TRBV9	TRBJ2-1	TRBD2	-	CASSVASGRGSDNEQFF	TGTGCCAGCAGCGTAGCTAGCGGGAGAGGTTCCGACAATGAGCAGTTCTTC
TRBV9	TRBJ2-1	-	-	CASSVGDVLGEQFF	TGTGCCAGCAGCGTAGGGGACGTACTGGGTGAGCAGTTCTTC
TRBV4-2	TRBJ2-7	-	-	CASRPEGLVEQYF	TGTGCCAGCAGGCCCGAGGGGCTGGTAGAGCAGTACTTC
TRBV28	TRBJ2-2	TRBD2	once	CASSFLTSAAGELFF	TGTGCCAGCAGTTTCCTCACTAGCGCGGCCGGGGAGCTGTTTTTT
TRBV6-5	TRBJ1-2	-	-	CASSYSTGETNYGYTF	TGTGCCAGCAGTTACTCAACAGGAGAGACAAACTATGGCTACACCTTC
TRBV27	TRBJ2-1	TRBD2	-	CASSPQGLAYHNEQFF	TGTGCCAGCAGTCCCCAGGGACTAGCGTACCACAATGAGCAGTTCTTC
TRBV19	TRBJ1-1	-	few	CASSISPSAEAFF	TGTGCCAGTAGTATAAGTCCGAGTGCTGAAGCTTTCTTT
TRBV7-9	TRBJ2-3	-	-	CASSLGTRETDTQYF	TGTGCCAGCAGCTTAGGTACCCGGGAGACAGATACGCAGTATTTT
TRBV15	TRBJ2-3	TRBD2	-	CATRAGLLVTDTQYF	TGTGCCACCAGGGCGGGACTATTGGTGACAGATACGCAGTATTTT
TRBV5-1	TRBJ1-1	-	-	CASRETGRTPTEAFF	TGCGCCAGCAGGGAAACAGGGAGGACCCCCACTGAAGCTTTCTTT
TRBV11-3	TRBJ2-2	-	few	CASSFHRGGLNGELFF	TGTGCCAGCAGCTTTCACAGGGGAGGACTCAACGGGGAGCTGTTTTTT
TRBV30	TRBJ1-4	-	-	CAWSVGVLSEKLFF	TGTGCCTGGAGTGTGGGCGTTCTCAGTGAAAAACTGTTTTTT
TRBV10-3	TRBJ2-1	TRBD2	once	CAISGGSGSYNEQFF	TGTGCCATCAGTGGGGGTAGCGGGAGCTACAATGAGCAGTTCTTC
TRBV10-3	TRBJ1-4	-	-	CAISDPTEATNEKLFF	TGTGCCATCAGTGATCCAACGGAGGCGACTAATGAAAAACTGTTTTTT
TRBV7-6	TRBJ2-7	-	-	CASSFGPSEQYF	TGTGCCAGCAGCTTTGGGCCTTCCGAGCAGTACTTC
TRBV9	TRBJ2-7	-	-	CASSVSVGSYEQYF	TGTGCCAGCAGCGTTTCTGTTGGGTCCTACGAGCAGTACTTC